This TCR beta chain was documented in a study of cytomegalovirus exposure and HLA in healthy donors (dated by TCRdb to the late 2010s). At the level of the whole study: According to an earlier analysis of around 600 of the donors, about 170 million T cells yielded over 100 million unique TCR beta sequences and 276 Gb of sequence data. The later analysis used no new phenotypic data to find candidate immune exposures, relying instead on TCR beta sequences and their occurrence across donors. To predict cytomegalovirus infection status, the study brought together high-throughput TCR immunosequencing, statistical association of individual TCRs with disease status, and machine learning. Donor age, sex, ethnicity and CMV serostatus were compiled alongside the repertoire data. Among around 400 genotyped donors of the cohort, an average of around 250,000 unique TCR beta nucleotide sequences was sequenced per donor, of which approximately 19% were non-productive. Both class I and class II loci were covered by HLA typing, at four-digit resolution. All discovery cohort repertoires had been generated on a single sequencing platform. To decide whether each TCR beta V gene segment behaved as functional or pseudogenic, an earlier analysis of fewer than 750 of the donors relied on high-throughput TCR beta sequencing. Using immunosequencing, the study profiled T cell repertoires from about 610 subjects and related those repertoires to cytomegalovirus serostatus. A later genetic analysis took genome-wide SNP genotypes for about 65% of the 666 donors and used that subset as a discovery cohort. To study patterns of TCR occurrence, a later analysis re-analyzed previously published TCR beta repertoires from 550 to 800 donors and added high-resolution HLA genotyping. The study aimed to test whether cataloging public T cell receptors could reveal signatures of past pathogen exposure. Besides the first cohort of roughly 700 subjects, a separate validation cohort made up of roughly 120 different subjects was used. Because of strong linkage in the cohort, roughly five DR-DQ haplotypes were treated as single units for association and clustering. Typing coverage varied by locus: roughly 629-640 donors for A, B, C, DRB1 and DQB1; roughly 560 for DQA1; over 600 for DPA1; under 490 for DPB1. Of the 398 genotyped donors, roughly 85% fell in the genetic ancestry cluster associated with self-reported Caucasian donors. An early release covering roughly 600 HLA-typed donors comprised 250 to 350 gigabases of sequencing data and around 80 million unique TCR sequences. What the work shows at the level of the full study, not this receptor alone: This cohort had only TCR beta chains sequenced, and the lack of alpha or paired-chain data limited which features could be detected. In vitro tests confirmed that three of the cytomegalovirus-associated TCR beta chains recognize cytomegalovirus antigens. A later analysis found that most CMV-associated TCR beta chains appeared HLA-restricted, with HLA associations seemingly driven largely by CMV exposure. In a later genetic analysis, a missense DCLRE1C variant was associated with V-gene and J-gene trimming of TCR beta chains, and the association was replicated in an independent cohort. The authors suggested that the approach could potentially be generalized to other disease states and immunological phenotypes. Because some donors lacked HLA typing at each locus, the association tests relied only on the typed subset. Correlated functional status among segregating V segments might reflect linkage disequilibrium, but an unknown experimental factor could not be ruled out. A later analysis reported that several top co-occurrence clusters appeared linked to parvovirus B19, influenza, CMV and Epstein-Barr virus. Cytomegalovirus status was reported to be diagnosed by the classifier with high specificity and sensitivity in both the original and validation cohorts. A later genetic analysis reported fewer N-insertions in productive TCRs among donors in an Asian-associated ancestry cluster than the approximately 700-donor mean. For the cohort, immune exposure information was limited to CMV serostatus. In a later analysis, HLA-associated TCR beta chains showed more clonal expansion and lower generation probabilities than non-associated chains that were equally common. Broadly in line with IMGT annotations, most TCR beta V segments showed up in productive rearrangements about 87% or about 30% of the time in an earlier analysis of approximately 600 of the donors. A further reported finding was that TCR beta sequences accurately predicted the HLA-A and HLA-B alleles for most subjects in the first cohort. Because counts were too low, approximately 18 rarely observed V segments, including chromosome 9 orphons, were excluded from the earlier analysis of around 590 of the donors. A group of highly shared sequence variants was considered likely to be a technical artifact of the sequencing pipeline. In a later analysis, TCR association rates were found to vary across HLA loci, with the most associated TCRs seen for DRB1 alleles and the fewest for HLA-C alleles. Presence/absence analyses assumed roughly uniform sequencing depth across donors, an assumption that may not hold. In the study, 150 to 200 TCR beta chains were listed as associated with cytomegalovirus. When HLA alleles, especially DR and DQ, strongly co-occurred, TCR associations were difficult to assign to individual alleles. While some public TCRs were present in many individuals, most TCR sequences turned up only very rarely across donors. In a later analysis, 16,951 TCR beta sequences were associated with specific HLA alleles at a false discovery rate of 0.05. The 87-base-pair reads could not distinguish some IMGT-functional V segments, including TRBV6-2 and TRBV6-3, so those segments were excluded.

Library generation was performed with the immunoSEQ multiplex PCR assay. For the multiplex PCR, a mixture combining 60 forward primers for TCR Vbeta segments and 13 reverse primers for TCR Jbeta segments was used. The CDR3 region of rearranged TCR beta genes was amplified from genomic DNA with a multiplex PCR assay. On the Illumina HiSeq System, the amplified TCR beta libraries were sequenced as 87-base-pair reads. The original methods were these. A later analysis tallied 75 million to 95 million unique TCR beta chains across the 600 to 700 repertoires, and approximately 12 million of those chains were shared by two or more donors. Raw reads were error-corrected and collapsed into unique sequences with a nearest-neighbor algorithm that merged closely related sequences to remove PCR and sequencing errors. V, D and J gene segments were assigned by aligning CDR3 sequences to IMGT reference sequences. Each retained sequence needed at least a six-nucleotide match to both a V gene segment and a J gene segment. A rearrangement was called productive if the CDR3 had no stop codons and remained in frame with V and J, and every other rearrangement was called non-productive. Following IMGT convention, CDR3 was defined as the stretch from the second conserved V-encoded cysteine to the conserved J-encoded phenylalanine. In an earlier analysis of roughly 580 of the donors, sequences lacking an unambiguous match to a single V gene segment were excluded. In an earlier analysis of 587 of the donors, V segments were called functional above 56.7% productive rearrangements and were called segregating when the between-donor standard deviation exceeded 5%. A statistical classification framework was built for diagnosing cytomegalovirus status from the catalog of TCR beta chain sequences. A later analysis assigned V and J genes by comparing TCR nucleotide sequences with IMGT/GENE-DB human TR gene sequences. In a later analysis, CDR3 sequences and most-parsimonious VDJ recombination scenarios were assigned using the TCRdist pipeline. A later analysis defined each TCR beta chain by its CDR3 amino acid sequence plus V-gene family, and excluded reads lacking a unique V-gene family. In a later analysis, nearly 600 highly shared, low-generation-probability nucleotide sequences were removed to address suspected cross-contamination and a sequencing artifact. In a later analysis, a clonal expansion index was calculated for each public chain from normalized within-repertoire ranks of inferred template counts. In a later analysis, generation probabilities were computed using a VDJ recombination model fitted to out-of-frame rearrangements, and the results were checked against IGoR. Hypergeometric tests were used in a later analysis to score TCR-TCR, TCR-HLA and TCR-CMV co-occurrence, with a repertoire-size bias correction applied to the TCR pairs. In a later analysis, false discovery rates were estimated by permuting HLA or CMV assignments 20 times. In a later analysis, co-occurring TCRs were grouped using DBSCAN, and TCRdist sequence similarity was added for clustering within HLA-allele-positive subsets. Repertoires with fewer than 30,000 or more than 120,000 public chains, plus five repertoires with anomalous nucleotide sharing, were excluded from co-occurrence clustering. Here the immuneACCESS table is served through TCRdb, limited to in-frame sequences with V and J called. Missing clones are a known gap in these copies; in checked studies unresolved V genes cover under half, and the rest lacks a known reason. V and J calls and clone size follow that table, whereas D and trimming were derived from the DNA. The sample has around 170,000 clones on record, over 70% of them singletons. The ten most abundant clones make up more than 5% of the sample.

V loses 4 bases, J loses 5 bases, and the germline ends lie 14 bases apart. From a lookup of the germline V gene, CDR1 and CDR2 are SGHTA and FQGNSA. The CDR3 has 15 amino acids, counting the end cysteine and phenylalanine. The entry retains the CDR3 DNA only, 45 bases that are in frame from base 1. In total, 500 to 700 healthy bone marrow donors made up the cohort. All cohort members were sampled while nominally healthy, although unrecorded immune exposures were likely present. The donor was CMV seronegative and belonged to the group of 352 seronegative cohort members. Every donor gave a peripheral blood sample, and the peripheral blood mononuclear cells from that sample were used for TCR beta sequencing. Genomic DNA was extracted from the blood cell samples with the Qiagen DNeasy Blood Extraction Kit. This clone was found once. Its antigen target is currently unknown. Within one base of it there is no much larger clone, and no base qualities were kept.

The chain was built from TRBV7-2 and TRBJ1-4; the D segment could be TRBD1, given 6 matching bases. Sample: PBMCs. The sequence was obtained from a man in his forties or fifties in good health and CMV-seronegative. The CDR3 reads CASSSSGDSNEKLFF. The bases are TGTGCCAGCAGCTCTTCAGGGGATTCGAATGAAAAACTGTTTTTT. When the CDR3 is completed using the reference TRBV7-2 and TRBJ1-4 genes on either side, the full variable domain is GAGVSQSPSNKVTEKGKDVELRCDPISGHTALYWYRQSLGQGLEFLIYFQGNSAPDKSGLPSDRFSAERTGGSVSTLTIQRTQQEDSAVYLCASSSSGDSNEKLFFGSGTQLSVL.